This T cell receptor beta chain came from a study of cytomegalovirus exposure and HLA in healthy donors. Findings of the study overall: An analysis was carried out later, and it reportedly showed fewer N-insertions in an Asian-associated ancestry cluster than the approximately 700-donor mean.

This CDR3 comprises 14 residues. CDR1 is SGHNT and CDR2 is YYREEE in the germline V gene (reference sequence). J gave up 7 bases and V 0 bases, and 7 bases lay outside the gene matches. A note on this clone: What it recognizes is unknown.

The PCR was carried out with 60 Vbeta primers and 13 Jbeta primers. Clones were read by immunoSEQ multiplex PCR, and TCRdb kept only the in-frame ones, dropping some. The repertoire shows 100,000 to 150,000 clones; the top ten hold 2.2%. Sequencing input: PBMCs. The rearrangement links TRBV5-4 to TRBJ2-7, with 7 bases aligning to TRBD2. This sequence originates from a man aged 35 to 55 in good health and CMV-seronegative. The CDR3 nucleotides read TGTGCCAGCAGCTTGGTCGGGGGAGGGGAGGAGCAGTACTTC. Residues: CASSLVGGGEEQYF.